Sequencing of this TCR beta chain was carried out in a study of T cells in Graves' hyperthyroidism and ophthalmopathy. TCR beta CDR3 region amplification was performed from RNA transcripts. The TCR CDR3 first-round RT-PCR relied on the HTBI primer set. TCRdb independently ran MiXCR on the multiplex PCR reads; one entry per CDR3 protein. Of 300,000 to 450,000 distinct CDR3 sequences in the sample, over 11% were seen once. Patients between 18 and 65 years old had hyperthyroidism, newly diagnosed and lasting under 2 months. Any patient presenting with uncontrolled infection, other autoimmune disease, pregnancy or lactation was left out. This clonotype was observed at least ten times. Its specificity is unknown. Trimming at V came to 1 base and at J to 4 bases, leaving 5 bases not matched to a gene. The germline CDR1 and CDR2 sequences are LGHNT and FRNRAP. The CDR3 runs 16 residues. General observations from the study: Ophthalmopathy stood apart from stable hyperthyroidism in a 13 V-J model.

The origin of this receptor is a woman in her sixties with Graves' hyperthyroidism. Sequenced sample: blood. V and J are TRBV12-5 and TRBJ2-1; 9 bases are a match to TRBD2. The chain's CDR3 is CASGLAGLAKYNEQFF. CDR3 DNA: TGTGCTAGTGGTTTGGCTGGACTAGCGAAGTACAATGAGCAGTTCTTC. The variable domain in full, with the rest retrieved from reference TRBV12-5 and TRBJ2-1, is DARVTQTPRHKVTEMGQEVTMRCQPILGHNTVFWYRQTMMQGLELLAYFRNRAPLDDSGMPKDRFSAEMPDATLATLKIQPSEPRDSAVYFCASGLAGLAKYNEQFFGPGTRLTVL.